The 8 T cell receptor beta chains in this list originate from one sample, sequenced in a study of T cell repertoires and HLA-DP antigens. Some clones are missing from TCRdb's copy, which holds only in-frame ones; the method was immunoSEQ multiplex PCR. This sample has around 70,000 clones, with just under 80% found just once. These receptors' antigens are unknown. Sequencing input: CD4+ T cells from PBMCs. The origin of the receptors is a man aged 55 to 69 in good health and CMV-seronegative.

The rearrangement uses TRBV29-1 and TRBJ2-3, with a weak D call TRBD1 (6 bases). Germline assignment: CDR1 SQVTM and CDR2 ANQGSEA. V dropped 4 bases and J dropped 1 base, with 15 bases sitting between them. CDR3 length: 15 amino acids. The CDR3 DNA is TGCAGCGTTGGGCGAACAGGGTTTGGCACAGATACGCAGTATTTT. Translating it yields CSVGRTGFGTDTQYF.

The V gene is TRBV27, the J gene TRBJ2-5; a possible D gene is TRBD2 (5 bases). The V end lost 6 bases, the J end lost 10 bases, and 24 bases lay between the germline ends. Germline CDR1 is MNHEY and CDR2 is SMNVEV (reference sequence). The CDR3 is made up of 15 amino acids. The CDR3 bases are TGTGCCAGCAGACTTTATAACAGCGTGAAGGAGGTCCAGTACTTC. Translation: CASRLYNSVKEVQYF.

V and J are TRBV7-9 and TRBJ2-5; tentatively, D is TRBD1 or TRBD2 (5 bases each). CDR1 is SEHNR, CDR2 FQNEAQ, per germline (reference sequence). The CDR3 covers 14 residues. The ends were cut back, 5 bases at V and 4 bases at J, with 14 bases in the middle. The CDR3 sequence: CASSGTGTPETQYF. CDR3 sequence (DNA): TGTGCCAGCAGCGGGACCGGGACGCCAGAGACCCAGTACTTC. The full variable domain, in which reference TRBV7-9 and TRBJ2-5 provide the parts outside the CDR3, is DTGVSQNPRHKITKRGQNVTFRCDPISEHNRLYWYRQTLGQGPEFLTYFQNEAQLEKSRLLSDRFSAERPKGSFSTLEIQRTEQGDSAMYLCASSGTGTPETQYFGPGTRLLVL.

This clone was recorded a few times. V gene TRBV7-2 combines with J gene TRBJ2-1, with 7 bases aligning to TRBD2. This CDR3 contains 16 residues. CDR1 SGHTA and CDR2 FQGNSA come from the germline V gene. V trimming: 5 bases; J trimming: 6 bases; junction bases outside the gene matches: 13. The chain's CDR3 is CASSPSPGLSSNEQFF. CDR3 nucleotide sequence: TGTGCCAGCAGCCCCTCCCCGGGACTATCATCCAATGAGCAGTTCTTC.

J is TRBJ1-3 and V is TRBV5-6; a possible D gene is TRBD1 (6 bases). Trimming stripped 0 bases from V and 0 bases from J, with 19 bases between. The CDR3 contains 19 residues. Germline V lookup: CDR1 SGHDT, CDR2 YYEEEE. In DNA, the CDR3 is TGTGCCAGCAGCTTGGGGGGGGCAAAGAAGCCCTCCTCTGGAAACACCATATATTTT. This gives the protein CASSLGGAKKPSSGNTIYF. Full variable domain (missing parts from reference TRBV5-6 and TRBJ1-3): DAGVTQSPTHLIKTRGQQVTLRCSPKSGHDTVSWYQQALGQGPQFIFQYYEEEERQRGNFPDRFSGHQFPNYSSELNVNALLLGDSALYLCASSLGGAKKPSSGNTIYFGEGSWLTVV.

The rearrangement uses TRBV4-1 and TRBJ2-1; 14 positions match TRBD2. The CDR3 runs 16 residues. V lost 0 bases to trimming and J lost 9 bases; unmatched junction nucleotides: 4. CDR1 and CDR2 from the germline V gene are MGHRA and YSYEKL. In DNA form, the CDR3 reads TGCGCCAGCAGCCAAGAGGGACTAGCGGGAGATAGTGAGCAGTTCTTC. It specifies CASSQEGLAGDSEQFF.

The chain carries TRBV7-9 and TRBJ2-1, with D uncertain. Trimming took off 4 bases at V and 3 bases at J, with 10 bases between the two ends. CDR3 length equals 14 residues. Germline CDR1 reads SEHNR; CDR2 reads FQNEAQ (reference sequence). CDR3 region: CASSSQVDYNEQFF. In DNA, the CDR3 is TGTGCCAGCAGCTCCCAGGTTGACTACAATGAGCAGTTCTTC.

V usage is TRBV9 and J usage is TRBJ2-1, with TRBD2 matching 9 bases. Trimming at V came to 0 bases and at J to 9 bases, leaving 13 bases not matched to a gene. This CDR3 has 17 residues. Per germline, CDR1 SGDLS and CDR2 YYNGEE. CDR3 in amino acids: CASSVVSGAGGGGEQFF. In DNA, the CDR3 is TGTGCCAGCAGCGTAGTGTCGGGAGCGGGGGGCGGCGGTGAGCAGTTCTTC.